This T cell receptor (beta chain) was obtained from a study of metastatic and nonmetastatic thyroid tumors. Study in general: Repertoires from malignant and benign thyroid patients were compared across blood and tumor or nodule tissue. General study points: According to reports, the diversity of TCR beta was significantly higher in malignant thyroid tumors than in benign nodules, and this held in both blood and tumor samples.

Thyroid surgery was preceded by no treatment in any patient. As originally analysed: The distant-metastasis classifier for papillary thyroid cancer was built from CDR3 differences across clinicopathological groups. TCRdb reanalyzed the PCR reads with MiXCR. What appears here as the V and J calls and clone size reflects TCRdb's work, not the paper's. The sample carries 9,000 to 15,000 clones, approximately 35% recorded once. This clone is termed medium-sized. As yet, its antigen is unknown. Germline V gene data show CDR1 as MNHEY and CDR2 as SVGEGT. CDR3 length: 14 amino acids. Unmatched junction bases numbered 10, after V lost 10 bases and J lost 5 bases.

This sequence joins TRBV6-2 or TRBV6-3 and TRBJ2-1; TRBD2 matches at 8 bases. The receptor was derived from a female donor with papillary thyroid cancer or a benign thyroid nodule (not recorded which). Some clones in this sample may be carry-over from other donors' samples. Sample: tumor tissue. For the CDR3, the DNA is TGTGCCACCGTCGAAGCGGGAGTTCACAATGAGCAGTTCTTC. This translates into CATVEAGVHNEQFF.